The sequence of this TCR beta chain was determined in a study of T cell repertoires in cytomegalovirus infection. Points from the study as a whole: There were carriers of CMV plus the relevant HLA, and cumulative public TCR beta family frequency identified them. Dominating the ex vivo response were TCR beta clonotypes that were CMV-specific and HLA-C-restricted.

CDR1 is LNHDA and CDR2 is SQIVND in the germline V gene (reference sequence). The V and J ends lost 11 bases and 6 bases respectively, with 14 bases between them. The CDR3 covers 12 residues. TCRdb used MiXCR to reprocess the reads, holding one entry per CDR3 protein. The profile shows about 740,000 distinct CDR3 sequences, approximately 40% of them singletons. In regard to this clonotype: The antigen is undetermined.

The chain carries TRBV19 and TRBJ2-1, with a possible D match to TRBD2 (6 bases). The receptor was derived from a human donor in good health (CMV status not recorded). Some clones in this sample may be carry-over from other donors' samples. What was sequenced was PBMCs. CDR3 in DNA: TGTGCCTCTCGGGACTCTCTCAATGAGCAGTTCTTC. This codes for CASRDSLNEQFF.